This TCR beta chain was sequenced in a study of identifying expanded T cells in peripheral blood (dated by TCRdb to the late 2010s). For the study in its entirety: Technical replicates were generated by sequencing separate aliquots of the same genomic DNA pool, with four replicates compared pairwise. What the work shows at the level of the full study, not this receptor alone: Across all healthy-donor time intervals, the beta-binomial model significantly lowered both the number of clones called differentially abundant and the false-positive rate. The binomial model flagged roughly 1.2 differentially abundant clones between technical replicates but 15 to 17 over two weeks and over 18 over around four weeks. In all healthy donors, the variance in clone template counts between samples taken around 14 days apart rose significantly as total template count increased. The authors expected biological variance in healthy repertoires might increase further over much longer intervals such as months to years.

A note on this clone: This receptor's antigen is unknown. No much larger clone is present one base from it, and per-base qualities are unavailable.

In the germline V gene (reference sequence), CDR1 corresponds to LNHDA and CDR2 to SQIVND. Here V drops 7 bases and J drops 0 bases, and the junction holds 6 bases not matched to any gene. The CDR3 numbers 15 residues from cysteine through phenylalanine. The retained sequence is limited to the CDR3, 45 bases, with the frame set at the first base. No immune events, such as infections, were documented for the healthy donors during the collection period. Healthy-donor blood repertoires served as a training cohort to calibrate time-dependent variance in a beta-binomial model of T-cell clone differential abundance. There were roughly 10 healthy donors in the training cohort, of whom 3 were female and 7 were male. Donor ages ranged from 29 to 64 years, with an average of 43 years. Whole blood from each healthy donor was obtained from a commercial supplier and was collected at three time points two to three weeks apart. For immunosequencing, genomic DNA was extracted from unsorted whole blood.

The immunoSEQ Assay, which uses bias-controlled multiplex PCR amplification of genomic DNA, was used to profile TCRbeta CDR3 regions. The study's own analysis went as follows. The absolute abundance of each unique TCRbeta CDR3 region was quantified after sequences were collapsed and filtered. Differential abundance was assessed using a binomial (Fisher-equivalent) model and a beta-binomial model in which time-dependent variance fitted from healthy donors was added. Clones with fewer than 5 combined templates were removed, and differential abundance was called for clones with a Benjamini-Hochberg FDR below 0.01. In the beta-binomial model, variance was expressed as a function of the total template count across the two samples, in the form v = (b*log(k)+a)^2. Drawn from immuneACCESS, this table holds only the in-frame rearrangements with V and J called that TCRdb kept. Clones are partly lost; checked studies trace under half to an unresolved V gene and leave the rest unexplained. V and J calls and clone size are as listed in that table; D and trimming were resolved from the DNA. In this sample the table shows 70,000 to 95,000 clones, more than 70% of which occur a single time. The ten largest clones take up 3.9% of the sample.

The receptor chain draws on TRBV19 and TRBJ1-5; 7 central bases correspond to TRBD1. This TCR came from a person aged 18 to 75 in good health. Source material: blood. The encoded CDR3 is CASTPGQFSNQPQHF. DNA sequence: TGTGCCAGTACCCCGGGACAGTTTAGCAATCAGCCCCAGCATTTT.